This T cell receptor (beta chain) is from a study of CD4+ T cells in melanoma. Study results and caveats: A reported correlation linked neoantigen-specific CD4+ T cells to CD8+, macrophage and B cell function. Diverse differentiation states were reported for melanoma neoantigen-specific CD4+ T cells.

In regard to this clone: Antigen: not known.

This CDR3 comprises 13 residues. Germline CDR1 SGHDN, CDR2 FVKESK. The V segment lost 2 bases and the J segment 9 bases; nucleotides outside the gene matches: 3. TCRdb's copy holds only in-frame clones and misses some; the assay was immunoSEQ multiplex PCR. Of roughly 60,000 clones listed, roughly 69% were seen once; the top ten hold 4.8%. J is TRBJ1-1 and V is TRBV14, with 10 positions matching TRBD1. The sequenced material came from tumor tissue. This receptor was obtained from a human donor with melanoma. CDR3 bases: TGTGCCAGCAGCCAATCGGACAGGGGGAAAGCTTTCTTT. Translation gives CASSQSDRGKAFF.